This T cell receptor beta chain was found in a study of patients and donors after allogeneic stem cell transplantation. This clonotype showed up just a few times. TCRdb processed the RT-PCR reads anew with MiXCR; each CDR3 protein has one entry. The sample includes approximately 170,000 distinct CDR3 sequences, 24% seen only once; the top ten take 25% to 30%. Deletions cut 7 bases from V and 0 bases from J, with 13 bases between. The CDR3 totals 15 residues. The chain combines TRBV12-3 or TRBV12-4 with TRBJ2-1; TRBD1 is a possible D gene (6 bases). The origin of this receptor is a human donor who was either an allogeneic HSCT recipient or a stem cell or donor lymphocyte infusion donor (not recorded which). It is not recorded whose cells these are; they may come from a transplant donor. The specimen sequenced was blood, either unsorted or a sorted T cell fraction (not recorded which). In DNA, the CDR3 is TGTGCCAGCATCTCGAAGGACAGCTCCTACAATGAGCAGTTCTTC. This codes for CASISKDSSYNEQFF.